A selection of T cell receptor beta chains follows, all from one sample in a study of blood T cell repertoires in COVID-19. Clones were read by immunoSEQ multiplex PCR, and TCRdb kept only the in-frame ones, dropping some. Of about 480,000 clones detected, approximately 88% appear once; the ten largest clones hold about 2%. Sequenced input: PBMCs or T cells enriched from blood (not recorded which). All receptors derive from a woman in her 40s who had recovered from COVID-19. The CDR3 runs from the conserved cysteine through the conserved F or W. D genes are given only for firm matches. Clone size, where shown, is once, few, many, or a class for clones that have expanded.

>TRBV7-2|TRBJ1-1|NA|NA
TGTGCCAGCAGCAGTAATACAGGGAGCGCCACTGAAGCTTTCTTT
CASSSNTGSATEAFF
>TRBV11-2|TRBJ1-1|NA|NA
TGTGCCAGCAGCGCCCAGGGGATATCGGCCACTGAAGCTTTCTTT
CASSAQGISATEAFF
>TRBV6-6|TRBJ1-2|TRBD1|NA
TGTGCCAGCAGTTACTCGACAGGGCGCGCTGGCTACACCTTC
CASSYSTGRAGYTF
>TRBV18|TRBJ2-7|TRBD2|NA
TGTGCCAGCTCCCCGGGAGGGCGCCATTCCTACGAGCAGTACTTC
CASSPGGRHSYEQYF
>TRBV15|TRBJ1-5|NA|few
TGTGCCACCAGCAGAGATGCCGGACAGCCAAATAGAAATCAGCCCCAGCATTTT
CATSRDAGQPNRNQPQHF
>TRBV7-2|TRBJ2-7|TRBD1|NA
TGTGCCAGCAGCTTCCAGGGGGAGTCCTACGAGCAGTACTTC
CASSFQGESYEQYF
>TRBV12-3/TRBV12-4|TRBJ2-7|NA|once
TGTGCCAGCAGTCCCCGGACATCCCCTCAGCAGTACTTC
CASSPRTSPQQYF
>TRBV27|TRBJ2-7|NA|NA
TGTGCCAGCAGTTGGAGTGGGGGCGGGTACGAGCAGTACTTC
CASSWSGGGYEQYF
>TRBV6-5|TRBJ2-5|NA|NA
TGTGCCAGCAATGTACAGGGCTCAGAGACCCAGTACTTC
CASNVQGSETQYF
>TRBV23-1|TRBJ2-3|NA|NA
TGCGCCAGCAGTCGGTCCAGGACAGATACGCAGTATTTT
CASSRSRTDTQYF
>TRBV3-1/TRBV3-2|TRBJ1-2|TRBD1|NA
TGTGCCAGCAGCCAAGATTTAAGGACAGGGGACTATGGCTACACCTTC
CASSQDLRTGDYGYTF
>TRBV7-9|TRBJ2-7|TRBD1|NA
TGTGCCAGCAGCTCCTTAGGGGGCCCAGGAGAGCAGTACTTC
CASSSLGGPGEQYF
>TRBV6-4|TRBJ2-1|NA|once
TGTGCCAGCGGGACTTACAATGAGCAGTTCTTC
CASGTYNEQFF
>TRBV18|TRBJ1-1|NA|NA
TGTGCCAGCTCACCCTATGATGACACTGAAGCTTTCTTT
CASSPYDDTEAFF
>TRBV2|TRBJ2-1|NA|NA
TGTGCCAGCAGTGCAGGGAAGTTAGGGTTTACAAATGAGCAGTTCTTC
CASSAGKLGFTNEQFF
>TRBV6-5|TRBJ2-2|TRBD1|NA
TGTGCCAGCAAGGGACAGGGGGCTTGGACCGGGGAGCTGTTTTTT
CASKGQGAWTGELFF
>TRBV10-3|TRBJ1-2|NA|NA
TGTGCCATCAGTGGCACAGGCTATGGCTACACCTTC
CAISGTGYGYTF
>TRBV14|TRBJ1-2|NA|NA
TGTGCCAGCAGCCAGCGACGGGGGGAGAACGGCTACACCTTC
CASSQRRGENGYTF
>TRBV24-1|TRBJ2-1|TRBD2|NA
TGTGCCACCAGTGAGAAAGGTAGCGGGAGCTATGAGCAGTTCTTC
CATSEKGSGSYEQFF